The 10 T cell receptor beta chains given below trace back to one sample, sequenced in a study of blood T cell repertoires in COVID-19. TCRdb's table, derived via immunoSEQ multiplex PCR, lists solely in-frame clones and lacks some. The table lists 100,000 to 130,000 clones, around 90% of them singletons. Sequenced sample: peripheral blood. Receptors originate from a man aged 35 to 55 with active or convalescent COVID-19.

This rearrangement joins TRBV5-1 to TRBJ2-2, with D possibly being TRBD2 (5 bases). V was pared by 5 bases and J by 0 bases, with 11 bases between. The length of the CDR3 is 15 residues. In germline, CDR1 is SGHRS, CDR2 YFSETQ. The chain's CDR3 is CASSWRQPNTGELFF. CDR3 sequence (DNA): TGCGCCAGCAGTTGGAGGCAACCGAACACCGGGGAGCTGTTTTTT.

This chain connects TRBV25-1 to TRBJ1-2; D unclear. Germline V lookup: CDR1 MGHDK, CDR2 SYGVNS. Trimming removed 4 bases from V and 1 base from J, with 7 bases in between. CDR3 length: 13 amino acids. The CDR3 here is CASSATLNYGYTF. CDR3 coding DNA: TGTGCCAGCAGTGCTACGCTTAACTATGGCTACACCTTC.

A single count supports this clone. The chain couples TRBV11-2 to TRBJ2-7; a weak D match, TRBD2 (5 bases). The CDR3 has 14 amino acids. Germline values: CDR1 SGHAT, CDR2 FQNNGV. The V end lost 2 bases, the J end lost 5 bases, and 13 bases lay between the germline ends. The DNA for the CDR3 is TGTGCCAGCAGCTTATATGAGGGCAACCACGAGCAGTACTTC. It codes for CASSLYEGNHEQYF. The whole variable domain, remainder taken from reference TRBV11-2 and TRBJ2-7, is EAGVAQSPRYKIIEKRQSVAFWCNPISGHATLYWYQQILGQGPKLLIQFQNNGVVDDSQLPKDRFSAERLKGVDSTLKIQPAKLEDSAVYLCASSLYEGNHEQYFGPGTRLTVT.

The chain links TRBV6-6 to TRBJ1-1, with 9 nucleotides matching TRBD1. Germline-derived CDR1 and CDR2 are MNHNY and SVGAGI (reference sequence). The CDR3 is made up of 16 amino acids. Losses at the gene ends were 6 bases for V and 4 bases for J; bases not matched to a gene: 12. The CDR3 spells CASSMRTGANPTEAFF. The DNA of the CDR3 is TGTGCCAGCAGCATGCGGACAGGGGCTAACCCCACTGAAGCTTTCTTT.

This chain joins TRBV7-9 and TRBJ2-1, with TRBD1 as a possible D gene (6 bases). The germline V gene encodes CDR1 SEHNR and CDR2 FQNEAQ (reference sequence). V was pared by 4 bases and J by 5 bases, with 18 bases between. The CDR3 has 16 residues. The CDR3 nucleotides read TGTGCCAGCAGCTCCGGACGCTGGGGGCTGGACAATGAGCAGTTCTTC. It codes for CASSSGRWGLDNEQFF.

The genes are TRBV28 and TRBJ2-7, with 7 bases identical to TRBD1. V shed 2 bases, J shed 3 bases, and the junction held 7 bases outside the gene matches. Per germline, CDR1 MDHEN and CDR2 SYDVKM. The CDR3 has 15 residues. As DNA, the CDR3 is TGTGCCAGCAGTTTACCTCAGGGGGTTAGCTACGAGCAGTACTTC. Amino acid sequence: CASSLPQGVSYEQYF.

Here the CDR3 reads CASSIGAGPYGYTF. In nucleotides, the CDR3 is TGTGCCAGTAGTATTGGCGCAGGGCCCTATGGCTACACCTTC. The V gene is TRBV19, the J gene TRBJ1-2; tentatively, D is TRBD1 (5 bases). V gave up 3 bases and J gave up 4 bases, with 12 bases separating them. The CDR3 has 14 residues. Per the germline V gene, CDR1 is LNHDA and CDR2 is SQIVND (reference sequence).

The chain is built from TRBV6-5 and TRBJ2-5; TRBD1 aligns across 7 bases. The CDR3 extends over 16 amino acids. CDR1 and CDR2 (germline): MNHEY, SVGAGI. Losses at the gene ends were 2 bases for V and 4 bases for J; bases not matched to a gene: 10. The DNA of the CDR3 is TGTGCCAGCAGTTACCCCGACAGGGACGGGATAGAGACCCAGTACTTC. Translated, it gives CASSYPDRDGIETQYF.

CDR3 bases: TGTGCCAGCAGCTTAGCTTCGGGGTCCTCTGGAAACACCATATATTTT. This codes for CASSLASGSSGNTIYF. The chain couples TRBV7-2 to TRBJ1-3; D gene uncertain. In germline, CDR1 is SGHTA, CDR2 FQGNSA. Trimming removed 0 bases from V and 0 bases from J, with 9 bases in between. This CDR3 has 16 residues.

This chain joins TRBV29-1 and TRBJ1-2; no clear D. V gave up 6 bases and J gave up 4 bases, with 9 bases separating them. From germline, CDR1 is SQVTM and CDR2 ANQGSEA. This CDR3 comprises 11 residues. In nucleotides, the CDR3 is TGCAGCGTGACTGCCGGCTATGGCTACACCTTC. Protein product: CSVTAGYGYTF.